Sequencing of this TCR beta chain was carried out in a study of T-cell reconstitution after alpha-beta-depleted transplantation in children. From germline, CDR1 is MNHNS and CDR2 SASEGT. This CDR3 comprises 17 residues. V was trimmed by 7 bases and J by 2 bases, leaving 20 bases between them. Study-level findings and limits: Certain patients had high TCRbeta diversity at day 60, and it came from recipient T cells and thymic progenitors that survived. After transplant, at about two months, alpha-beta T cells were reportedly derived from several hundred expanded graft clones.

Construction of the TCRbeta library involved unique molecular identifiers. TCRdb reanalysed the PCR reads using MiXCR and keeps one entry per CDR3 protein. Of 90,000 to 100,000 distinct CDR3 sequences in the sample, about 25% were seen once. On this clonotype itself: What it binds is unknown.

This TCR was sampled from a boy younger than 10 with acute lymphoblastic leukemia, due to receive a stem cell transplant. The genes are TRBV6-1 and TRBJ2-2; weak D call: TRBD2 (6 bases). This sample comprised PBMCs, obtained before TCRalphabeta/CD19-depleted stem cell transplant. The CDR3: CASTKVTVAANTGELFF. CDR3 coding DNA: TGTGCCAGCACAAAGGTCACCGTAGCGGCCAACACCGGGGAGCTGTTTTTT.